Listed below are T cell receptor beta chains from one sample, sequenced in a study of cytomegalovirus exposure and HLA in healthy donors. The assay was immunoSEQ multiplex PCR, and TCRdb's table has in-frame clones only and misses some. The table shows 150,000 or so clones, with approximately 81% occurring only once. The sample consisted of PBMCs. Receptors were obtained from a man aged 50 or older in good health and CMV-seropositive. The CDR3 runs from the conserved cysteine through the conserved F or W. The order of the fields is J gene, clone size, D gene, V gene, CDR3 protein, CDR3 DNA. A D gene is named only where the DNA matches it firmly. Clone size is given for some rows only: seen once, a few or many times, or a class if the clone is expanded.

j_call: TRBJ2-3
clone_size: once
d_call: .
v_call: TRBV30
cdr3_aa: CATSRADTQYF
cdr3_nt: TGTGCTACAAGCCGGGCAGATACGCAGTATTTT

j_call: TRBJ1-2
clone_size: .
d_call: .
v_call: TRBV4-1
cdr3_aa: CASSQSQDNYGYTF
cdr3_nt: TGCGCCAGCAGCCAATCCCAGGATAACTATGGCTACACCTTC

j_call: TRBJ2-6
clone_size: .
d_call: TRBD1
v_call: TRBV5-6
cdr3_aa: CASSLVGTGGSGANVLTF
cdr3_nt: TGTGCCAGCAGCTTGGTTGGGACAGGGGGCTCTGGGGCCAACGTCCTGACTTTC

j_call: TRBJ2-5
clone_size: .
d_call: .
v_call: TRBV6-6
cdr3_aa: CASSVQGYETQYF
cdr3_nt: TGTGCCAGCAGCGTACAGGGATACGAGACCCAGTACTTC

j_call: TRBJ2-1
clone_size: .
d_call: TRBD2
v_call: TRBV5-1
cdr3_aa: CASNPVPLAGGSYNEQFF
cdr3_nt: TGCGCCAGCAACCCCGTCCCATTAGCGGGAGGCTCCTACAATGAGCAGTTCTTC

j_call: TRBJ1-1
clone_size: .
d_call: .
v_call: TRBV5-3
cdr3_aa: CARSQEAFF
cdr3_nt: TGTGCCAGAAGCCAGGAAGCTTTCTTT

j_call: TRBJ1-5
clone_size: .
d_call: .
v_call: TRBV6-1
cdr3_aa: CASSEGRDGRSQPQHF
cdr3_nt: TGTGCCAGCAGTGAAGGGAGGGACGGGAGATCTCAGCCCCAGCATTTT

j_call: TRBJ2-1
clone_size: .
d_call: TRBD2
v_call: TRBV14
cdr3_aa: CASSQRERLAFSSYNEQFF
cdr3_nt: TGTGCCAGCAGCCAGAGGGAGAGACTAGCTTTCAGCTCCTACAATGAGCAGTTCTTC

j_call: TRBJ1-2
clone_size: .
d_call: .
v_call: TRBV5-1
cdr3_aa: CASSLGGGYGYTF
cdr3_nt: TGCGCCAGCAGCTTGGGGGGAGGCTATGGCTACACCTTC

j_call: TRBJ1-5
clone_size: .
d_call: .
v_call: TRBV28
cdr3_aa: CASQNSPLMNQPQHF
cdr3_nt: TGTGCCAGCCAGAACAGTCCCTTAATGAATCAGCCCCAGCATTTT

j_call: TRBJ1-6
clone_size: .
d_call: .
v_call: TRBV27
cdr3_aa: CASSLVRDGPLHF
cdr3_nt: TGTGCCAGCAGTTTAGTGCGGGACGGTCCCCTCCACTTT

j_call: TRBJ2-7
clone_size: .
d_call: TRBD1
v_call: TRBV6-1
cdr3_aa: CASSEGDSTYEQYF
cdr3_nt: TGTGCCAGCAGCGAAGGGGACAGCACCTACGAGCAGTACTTC

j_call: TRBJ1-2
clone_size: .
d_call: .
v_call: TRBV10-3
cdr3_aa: CAISEGGDYGYTF
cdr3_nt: TGTGCCATCTCCGAAGGGGGGGACTATGGCTACACCTTC

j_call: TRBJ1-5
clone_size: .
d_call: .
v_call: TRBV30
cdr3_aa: CAWSLGGNQPQHF
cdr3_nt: TGTGCCTGGAGCCTCGGAGGGAATCAGCCCCAGCATTTT

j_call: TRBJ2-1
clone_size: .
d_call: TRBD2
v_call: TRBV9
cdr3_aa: CASSSGLAGYNEQFF
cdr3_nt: TGTGCCAGCAGCTCCGGACTAGCGGGCTACAATGAGCAGTTCTTC

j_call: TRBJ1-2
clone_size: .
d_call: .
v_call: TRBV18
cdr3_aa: CASSPGGDLRGYTF
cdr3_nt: TGTGCCAGCTCACCAGGCGGGGATCTGCGGGGCTACACCTTC

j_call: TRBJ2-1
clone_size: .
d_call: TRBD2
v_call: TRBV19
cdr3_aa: CASGLAANNEQFF
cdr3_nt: TGTGCCAGCGGACTAGCGGCTAACAATGAGCAGTTCTTC

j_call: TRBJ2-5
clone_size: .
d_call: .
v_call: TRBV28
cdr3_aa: CASSFSTGGDQETQYF
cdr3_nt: TGTGCCAGCAGTTTTAGTACAGGGGGGGACCAAGAGACCCAGTACTTC

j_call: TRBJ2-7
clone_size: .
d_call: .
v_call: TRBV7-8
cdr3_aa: CASSGGVARYEQYF
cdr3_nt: TGTGCCAGCAGCGGCGGGGTTGCACGTTACGAGCAGTACTTC

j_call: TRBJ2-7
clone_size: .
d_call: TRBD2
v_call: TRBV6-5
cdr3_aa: CASTRLAGSYEQYF
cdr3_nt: TGTGCCAGCACCCGACTAGCGGGCTCCTACGAGCAGTACTTC

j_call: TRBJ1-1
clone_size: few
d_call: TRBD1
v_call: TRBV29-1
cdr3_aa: CSVFRTGEAEAFF
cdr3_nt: TGCAGCGTTTTTCGGACAGGGGAGGCTGAAGCTTTCTTT

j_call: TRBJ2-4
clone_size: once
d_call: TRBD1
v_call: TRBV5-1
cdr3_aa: CASSLATGGNIQYF
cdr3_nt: TGCGCCAGCAGCTTGGCGACAGGGGGGAACATTCAGTACTTC

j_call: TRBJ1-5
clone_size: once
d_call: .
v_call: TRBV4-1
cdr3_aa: CASSPPGNQPQHF
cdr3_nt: TGCGCCAGCAGCCCCCCCGGCAATCAGCCCCAGCATTTT

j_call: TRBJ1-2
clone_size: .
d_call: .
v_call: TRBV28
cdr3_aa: CASSLRGVAGYTF
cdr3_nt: TGTGCCAGCAGTTTACGGGGGGTAGCTGGCTACACCTTC

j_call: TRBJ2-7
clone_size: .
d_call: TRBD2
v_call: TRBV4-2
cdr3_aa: CASSQGLAGGYEQYF
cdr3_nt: TGTGCCAGCAGCCAAGGTCTAGCGGGGGGGTACGAGCAGTACTTC

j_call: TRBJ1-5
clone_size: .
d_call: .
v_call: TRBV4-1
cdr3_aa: CASSPRQNTQNQPQHF
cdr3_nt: TGCGCCAGCAGCCCAAGACAGAATACACAAAATCAGCCCCAGCATTTT

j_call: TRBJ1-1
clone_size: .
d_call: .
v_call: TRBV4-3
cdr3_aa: CASSREGSTEAFF
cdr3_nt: TGCGCCAGCAGCCGGGAGGGTAGCACTGAAGCTTTCTTT

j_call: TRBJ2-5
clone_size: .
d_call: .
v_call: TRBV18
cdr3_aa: CASSPRATGEETQYF
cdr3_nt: TGTGCCAGCTCACCAAGGGCCACAGGTGAAGAGACCCAGTACTTC

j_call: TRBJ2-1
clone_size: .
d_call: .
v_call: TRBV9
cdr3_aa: CASSERAYNEQFF
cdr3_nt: TGTGCCAGCAGCGAGCGGGCTTACAATGAGCAGTTCTTC

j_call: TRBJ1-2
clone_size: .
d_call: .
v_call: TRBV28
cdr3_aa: CASTLSGLYLGYTF
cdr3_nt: TGTGCCAGCACCCTTTCGGGACTTTACTTGGGCTACACCTTC

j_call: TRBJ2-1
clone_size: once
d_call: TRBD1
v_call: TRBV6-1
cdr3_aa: CASTSGTVPNEQFF
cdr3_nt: TGTGCCAGCACCTCCGGGACAGTCCCAAATGAGCAGTTCTTC

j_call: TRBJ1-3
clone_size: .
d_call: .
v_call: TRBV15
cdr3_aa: CATRSGKGSGNTIYF
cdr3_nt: TGTGCCACCAGGTCAGGGAAAGGGTCCGGAAACACCATATATTTT

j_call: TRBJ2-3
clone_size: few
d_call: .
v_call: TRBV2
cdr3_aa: CASSSQSASTDTQYF
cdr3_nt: TGTGCCAGCAGTTCCCAGTCCGCTAGCACAGATACGCAGTATTTT